This TCR beta chain was sequenced during a study of T cells in Graves' hyperthyroidism and ophthalmopathy. Across the whole study: Upon initial diagnosis and before any treatment, peripheral blood was collected.

RNA transcripts yielded amplified TCR beta CDR3 regions. The HTBI primer set drove a first-round RT-PCR of the TCR CDR3. Each CDR3 protein gets one entry after TCRdb re-called the multiplex PCR reads with MiXCR. The sample has under 250,000 distinct CDR3 sequences, around 25% seen once. In this sample, this clonotype turned up many times. The CDR3 spans 16 residues. Germline V gene sequence: CDR1 SGHRS, CDR2 YFSETQ. The ends were cut back, 4 bases at V and 1 base at J, with 18 bases in the middle. The source is a woman in her thirties or forties with Graves' ophthalmopathy. The sequencing input was blood. The chain carries TRBV5-1 and TRBJ2-7; no clear D gene. CDR3: CASSPNPGDLSYEQYF. The CDR3 nucleotides are TGCGCCAGCAGCCCGAACCCAGGTGATCTTTCCTACGAGCAGTACTTC.